The 9 T cell receptor beta chains given below trace back to one sample, sequenced in a study of cytomegalovirus exposure and HLA in healthy donors. 13 Jbeta primers and 60 Vbeta primers were used for the PCR. Clones were read by immunoSEQ multiplex PCR, and TCRdb kept only the in-frame ones, dropping some. The sample table sets out about 120,000 clones. Sequencing used PBMCs. The source is a man younger than 35 in good health and CMV-seronegative.

V is TRBV4-1 and J is TRBJ2-5, with 15 positions matching TRBD2. The DNA end is more similar to TRBJ2-7, so the J call may be wrong. Germline-derived CDR1 and CDR2 are MGHRA and YSYEKL. The CDR3 length is 16 residues. The CDR3 DNA sequence: TGCGCCAGCAGGAATGGACTAGCGGGAGGGAGGAACGAGCAGTACTTC. Its translation is CASRNGLAGGRNEQYF.

Details on this clone: The junction shows a germline mismatch at one end, possibly a read error. Other DNA sequences within the sample encode an identical CDR3. The chain employs TRBV7-9 and TRBJ1-2; D is uncertain. Germline loops: CDR1 SEHNR, CDR2 FQNEAQ (reference sequence). CDR3 length equals 14 residues. CDR3 sequence (DNA): TGCGCCAGCAGCTTAAGCGTCGGATTCTATGGCTACACCTTC. Amino acids: CASSLSVGFYGYTF.

This rearrangement joins TRBV11-2 to TRBJ1-1; 7 positions match TRBD1. CDR1 and CDR2 (germline): SGHAT, FQNNGV. The ends lost 6 bases at V and 8 bases at J; junction bases unmatched: 9. This CDR3 has 13 amino acids. In DNA form, the CDR3 reads TGTGCCAGCAGTCTTTATATGACAGGGGAAGCTTTCTTT. Translating it yields CASSLYMTGEAFF.

The J gene is TRBJ2-7, the V gene TRBV5-6, with D perhaps matching TRBD2 (5 bases). The CDR3 totals 14 residues. The V and J ends lost 5 bases and 2 bases respectively, with 14 bases between them. The germline V gene encodes CDR1 SGHDT and CDR2 YYEEEE. CDR3: CASRVGAAPYEQYF. CDR3 nucleotide sequence: TGTGCCAGCAGGGTGGGAGCAGCGCCCTACGAGCAGTACTTC.

This rearrangement joins TRBV27 to TRBJ1-1; D is uncertain. This CDR3 region has 13 residues. CDR1 and CDR2 (germline): MNHEY, SMNVEV (reference sequence). V dropped 8 bases and J dropped 3 bases, with 13 bases sitting between them. The CDR3 region is CASAMAADTEAFF. The CDR3 DNA reads as TGTGCCAGCGCCATGGCCGCGGACACTGAAGCTTTCTTT.

The J gene is TRBJ1-2, the V gene TRBV19, with D possibly TRBD1 on 6 matching bases. This CDR3 spans 13 amino acids. V lost 7 bases and J 2 bases, leaving 11 bases between the germline ends. In germline, CDR1 is LNHDA, CDR2 SQIVND (reference sequence). The CDR3 region is CASTWQGNYGYTF. CDR3 DNA: TGTGCCAGTACGTGGCAGGGGAACTATGGCTACACCTTC.

The CDR3 DNA follows: TGTGCCAGCACCCCTGGGGCTAGCGGCTACGAGCAGTACTTC. This gives the protein CASTPGASGYEQYF. The V and J genes are TRBV7-6 and TRBJ2-7; 7 bases agree with TRBD2. Germline CDR1 is SGHVS and CDR2 is FNYEAQ. The CDR3 contains 14 residues. The junction had 9 bases not matched to a gene; V was cut back by 7 bases and J by 3 bases. Looking up the rest from reference TRBV7-6 and TRBJ2-7 gives the full variable domain: GAGVSQSPRYKVTKRGQDVALRCDPISGHVSLYWYRQALGQGPEFLTYFNYEAQQDKSGLPNDRFSAERPEGSISTLTIQRTEQRDSAMYRCASTPGASGYEQYFGPGTRLTVT.

Written as DNA, the CDR3 is TGTGCCAGCAGGGGGACTAGCGGGGGCGCTGAGCAGTTCTTC. As protein: CASRGTSGGAEQFF. This rearrangement joins TRBV2 to TRBJ2-1; 14 bases are a match to TRBD2. Germline V gives CDR1 SNHLY, CDR2 FYNNEI. This CDR3 contains 14 residues. The ends lost 6 bases at V and 9 bases at J; junction bases unmatched: 4.

The CDR3 spells CASSLRTSGRRSGETQYF. CDR3 nucleotide sequence: TGCGCCAGCAGCTTGCGGACTAGCGGGAGGCGGAGTGGAGAGACCCAGTACTTC. This chain connects TRBV5-1 to TRBJ2-5; 14 bases agree with TRBD2. Germline V gene sequence: CDR1 SGHRS, CDR2 YFSETQ. V shed 1 base, J shed 4 bases, and the junction held 9 bases outside the gene matches. The CDR3 extends over 18 amino acids.